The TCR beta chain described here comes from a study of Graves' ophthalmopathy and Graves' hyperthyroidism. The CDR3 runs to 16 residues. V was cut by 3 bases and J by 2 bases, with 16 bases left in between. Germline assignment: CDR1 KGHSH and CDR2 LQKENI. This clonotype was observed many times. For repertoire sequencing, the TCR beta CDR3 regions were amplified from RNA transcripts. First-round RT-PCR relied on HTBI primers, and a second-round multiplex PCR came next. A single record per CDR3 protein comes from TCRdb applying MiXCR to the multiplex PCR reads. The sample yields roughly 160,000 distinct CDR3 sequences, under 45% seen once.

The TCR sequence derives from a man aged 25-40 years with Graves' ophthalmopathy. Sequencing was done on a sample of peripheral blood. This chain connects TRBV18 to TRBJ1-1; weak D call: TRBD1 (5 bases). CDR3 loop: CASSPRRGEINTEAFF. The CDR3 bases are TGTGCCAGCTCACCCCGTCGAGGGGAAATAAACACTGAAGCTTTCTTT.